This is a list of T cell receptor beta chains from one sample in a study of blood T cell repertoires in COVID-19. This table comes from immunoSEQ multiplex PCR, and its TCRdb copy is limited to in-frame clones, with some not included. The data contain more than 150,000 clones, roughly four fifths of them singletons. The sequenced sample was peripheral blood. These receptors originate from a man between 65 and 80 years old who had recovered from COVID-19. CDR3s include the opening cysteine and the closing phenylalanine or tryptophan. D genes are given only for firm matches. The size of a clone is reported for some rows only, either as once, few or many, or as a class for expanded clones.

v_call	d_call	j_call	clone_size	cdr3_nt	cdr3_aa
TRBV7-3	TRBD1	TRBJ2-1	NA	TGTGCCAGCAGCGGGACAGGGGGCCTAGAGCAGTTCTTC	CASSGTGGLEQFF
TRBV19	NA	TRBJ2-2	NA	TGTGCCAGTAGTATACCATCGGCAGTAGGGGACACCGGGGAGCTGTTTTTT	CASSIPSAVGDTGELFF
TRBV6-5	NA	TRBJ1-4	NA	TGTGCCAGCAGTCGGACAGCAACTAATGAAAAACTGTTTTTT	CASSRTATNEKLFF
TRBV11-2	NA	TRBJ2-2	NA	TGTGCCAGCAGGACAGGAGACTCTGTCGCCGGGGAGCTGTTTTTT	CASRTGDSVAGELFF
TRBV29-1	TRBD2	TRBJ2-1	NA	TGCAGCGGCCTAGCGGCTGGCTACAATGAGCAGTTCTTC	CSGLAAGYNEQFF
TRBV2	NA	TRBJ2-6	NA	TGTGCCAGCAGTTATTTCTCTGGGGCCAACGTCCTGACTTTC	CASSYFSGANVLTF
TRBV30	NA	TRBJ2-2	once	TGTGCCTGGAGTCGGGGGACCGGGGAGCTGTTTTTT	CAWSRGTGELFF
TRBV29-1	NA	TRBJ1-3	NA	TGCAGCGTTGTCACAGGAAGAAGTGGAAACACCATATATTTT	CSVVTGRSGNTIYF
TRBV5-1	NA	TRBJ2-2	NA	TGCGCCAGCAGCTTTCAAGGCGGAATAAACACCGGGGAGCTGTTTTTT	CASSFQGGINTGELFF
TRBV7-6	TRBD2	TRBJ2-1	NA	TGTGCCAGCAGCTTATCCGGACTAGCGGGAGGGCCCTCCTACAATGAGCAGTTCTTC	CASSLSGLAGGPSYNEQFF
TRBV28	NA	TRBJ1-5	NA	TGTGCCAGCAGTTTGTCAGGGCGACAGCCCCAGCATTTT	CASSLSGRQPQHF
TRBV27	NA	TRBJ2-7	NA	TGTGCCAGCAGTTCACGGACAAACTCCTACGAGCAGTACTTC	CASSSRTNSYEQYF